The sample holds many counts of the clone carrying this TCR beta chain. No antigen is known for it. Stated time point: pre-sensitization, week 0. Treatment noted: therapeutic diphenylcyclopropenone sensitization with weekly scalp DPC. Each patch-test visit's blood sample preceded patch application. Patients had alopecia, were aged 18 to 70, and were not pregnant. A single record per CDR3 protein comes from TCRdb applying MiXCR to the RACE reads. This table has around 380,000 distinct CDR3 sequences, 5.5% appearing once. Per the germline V gene, CDR1 is LGHNA and CDR2 is YSLEER. The V gene lost 3 bases and the J gene lost 0 bases, with 6 bases spanning the gap. The CDR3 loop spans 15 amino acids. The data belong to a study of human T cells and chemical hapten exposure. Overall study results and limits: After DPC sensitization, TCRs above 1 in 1000 frequency showed no change.

The chain carries TRBV4-3 and TRBJ2-6, with a possible D match to TRBD1 (5 bases). The source was whole blood, collected in connection with sensitization to the hapten diphenylcyclopropenone (DPC). The TCR originated in a woman between 18 and 30 years old with alopecia areata. Some clones in this sample may be carry-over from other donors' samples. The CDR3 region has the DNA TGCGCCAGCAGCCAGGACATCTCTGGGGCCAACGTCCTGACTTTC. As protein: CASSQDISGANVLTF.